This T cell receptor beta chain was recovered during a study of blood T cell repertoires in COVID-19. Whole-study context: From T cells, B-cell-depleted T cells, or PBMCs came the material, which was cDNA or gDNA.

Some clones are missing from TCRdb's copy, which holds only in-frame ones; the method was immunoSEQ multiplex PCR. The sample shows about 180,000 clones, roughly nine tenths of them seen only once. This clone was counted once. Per the germline V gene, CDR1 is WSHSY and CDR2 is SAAADI. CDR3 length: 18 residues. The V segment lost 0 bases and the J segment 0 bases; nucleotides outside the gene matches: 7. The chain couples TRBV10-2 to TRBJ2-1; 8 bases fit TRBD2. This TCR was sampled from a man between 18 and 29 years old who had recovered from COVID-19. What was sequenced was peripheral blood. CDR3 bases: TGCGCCAGCAGTGAGTCGAGGGGGAGCGGGAGCTCCTACAATGAGCAGTTCTTC. This sequence encodes CASSESRGSGSSYNEQFF.